A single sample is the source of the 4 T cell receptor beta chains below, sequenced in a study of blood T cell repertoires in COVID-19. The table came from immunoSEQ multiplex PCR; TCRdb's copy has only in-frame clones and leaves some out. The sample has about 41,000 clones, about four fifths seen once; the top ten hold around 45%. Sequenced input: peripheral blood. The receptors shown here come from a woman aged 80 or over with acute or convalescent COVID-19.

This chain uses TRBV5-6 with TRBJ2-7, with D tentatively TRBD2 (6 bases). Per the germline V gene, CDR1 is SGHDT and CDR2 is YYEEEE. The V end was cut by 0 bases, the J end by 3 bases, with 13 bases between. This CDR3 comprises 15 residues. CDR3 in amino acids: CASSLVGGRGYEQYF. The CDR3 nucleotides are TGTGCCAGCAGCTTGGTGGGGGGAAGGGGCTACGAGCAGTACTTC.

The V gene is TRBV5-1, the J gene TRBJ1-1; TRBD1 aligns across 7 bases. CDR1 and CDR2 from the germline V gene are SGHRS and YFSETQ. V trimming: 0 bases; J trimming: 0 bases; junction bases outside the gene matches: 5. CDR3 size: 16 residues. As DNA, the CDR3 is TGCGCCAGCAGCTTGGACAGGGGAAACCTGAACACTGAAGCTTTCTTT. It is translated as CASSLDRGNLNTEAFF.

This clone was counted a single time. The J gene is TRBJ1-5, the V gene TRBV7-8; D perhaps matches TRBD1 (5 bases). Germline V gene data show CDR1 as SGHVS and CDR2 as FQNEAQ. Deletions cut 3 bases from V and 0 bases from J, with 12 bases between. The CDR3 contains 16 residues. The CDR3 here is CASSFGGDYSNQPQHF. The CDR3 region has the DNA TGTGCCAGCAGCTTCGGAGGGGACTATAGCAATCAGCCCCAGCATTTT. The full variable domain, rest sourced from reference TRBV7-8 and TRBJ1-5, is GAGVSQSPRYKVAKRGQDVALRCDPISGHVSLFWYQQALGQGPEFLTYFQNEAQLDKSGLPSDRFFAERPEGSVSTLKIQRTQQEDSAVYLCASSFGGDYSNQPQHFGDGTRLSIL.

V gene TRBV6-5 combines with J gene TRBJ2-5, with 9 bases identical to TRBD1. This CDR3 region has 13 residues. Germline lookup yields CDR1 MNHEY and CDR2 SVGAGI. Unmatched junction bases numbered 4, after V lost 6 bases and J lost 5 bases. The CDR3, as DNA: TGTGCCAGCAGCCGGGACAGGGTTGAGACCCAGTACTTC. Protein product: CASSRDRVETQYF.